Following are 18 T cell receptor beta chains from one sample sequenced in a study of T-cell reconstitution after alpha-beta-depleted transplantation in children. Preparation of the TCRbeta library was carried out with unique molecular identifiers. TCRdb redid the calling of the PCR reads with MiXCR, one entry per CDR3 protein. The table includes 330,000 or so distinct CDR3 sequences, roughly a tenth detected once. The sample was PBMCs, taken before TCRalphabeta/CD19-depleted stem cell transplant. These receptors all come from a boy younger than two with acute myeloid leukemia, due to receive a stem cell transplant.

This clonotype has a handful of counts. This chain uses TRBV20-1 with TRBJ1-2, with no clear D. The CDR3 has 11 amino acids. With 0 bases removed from V and 8 bases from J, the gap between germline ends came to 7 bases. The V gene's germline CDR1 is DFQATT and CDR2 SNEGSKA (reference sequence). CDR3 sequence: CSAREPGGYTF. The CDR3 region has the DNA TGCAGTGCTAGAGAGCCGGGGGGCTACACCTTC.

This clonotype was detected ten times or more. V is TRBV28 and J is TRBJ1-3; D remains ambiguous. The germline gives CDR1 MDHEN, CDR2 SYDVKM. Trimming shortened V by 2 bases and J by 0 bases, and 8 bases separated the two germline ends. The CDR3 is 15 residues long. The CDR3 loop is CASSLAIHSGNTIYF. In DNA, the CDR3 is TGTGCCAGCAGTTTAGCAATCCACTCTGGAAACACCATATATTTT.

This clonotype appeared many times. The V gene is TRBV5-1, the J gene TRBJ2-7; 9 bases map to TRBD1. With V trimmed by 4 bases and J by 5 bases, 7 bases remained unmatched. The germline gives CDR1 SGHRS, CDR2 YFSETQ. The CDR3 contains 14 residues. CDR3 nucleotides: TGCGCCAGCAGCGGCCGGGACAGGGAACACGAGCAGTACTTC. Translating gives CASSGRDREHEQYF.

This clonotype came up many times. The chain has TRBV4-3 and TRBJ2-7; weak D call: TRBD2 (6 bases). This CDR3 is built from 17 residues. Germline assignment: CDR1 LGHNA and CDR2 YSLEER. V lost 1 base and J lost 3, with 19 bases in between. The CDR3 is CASSQGPGSPGSYEQYF. In DNA form, the CDR3 reads TGCGCCAGCAGCCAAGGGCCGGGTAGTCCCGGGAGCTACGAGCAGTACTTC.

This clonotype was seen ten or more times. Here the CDR3 DNA reads TGCGCCAGCAGCTTCAGGGGATCAACTAATGAAAAACTGTTTTTT. Encoded protein: CASSFRGSTNEKLFF. This chain connects TRBV5-1 to TRBJ1-4; a possible D gene is TRBD1 (6 bases). This CDR3 contains 15 residues. V dropped 2 bases and J dropped 0 bases, with 8 bases sitting between them. CDR1 is SGHRS, CDR2 YFSETQ, per germline.

This clonotype was observed many times. The rearrangement links TRBV29-1 to TRBJ2-5; TRBD2 agrees at 8 bases. J lost 5 bases, V lost 0 bases, and 11 bases had no gene match. CDR3 size: 16 residues. Germline V gives CDR1 SQVTM, CDR2 ANQGSEA. The CDR3 DNA reads TGCAGCGTTGAAGATCCAGCGGGGGCAGGGAGGGAGACCCAGTACTTC. Its translation: CSVEDPAGAGRETQYF.

This clonotype was counted ten times or more. The rearrangement joins TRBV7-2 to TRBJ2-3; TRBD2 matches 11 bases. The CDR3 is 17 residues long. Trimming cost V 1 base and J 4 bases; bases outside gene matches: 7. CDR1 SGHTA and CDR2 FQGNSA come from the germline V gene. Here the CDR3 DNA reads TGTGCCAGCAGCTTAGTTGGGACTAGCGGTCGCGCAGATACGCAGTATTTT. Protein product: CASSLVGTSGRADTQYF.

For this clonotype: A much more abundant neighbour one base away suggests this may be a read error. The J gene is TRBJ2-3, the V gene TRBV20-1, with D unresolved. Looked up from germline, CDR1 is DFQATT and CDR2 is SNEGSKA (reference sequence). Trimming stripped 6 bases from V and 3 bases from J, with 13 bases between. The CDR3 has 13 amino acids. The CDR3 spells CSADPTPTDTQYF. As DNA, the CDR3 is TGCAGTGCCGACCCGACGCCGACAGATACGCAGTATTTT.

This clonotype was seen repeatedly, ten times or more. The chain links TRBV28 to TRBJ2-7, with a weak D call TRBD1 (6 bases). Trimming removed 6 bases from V and 2 bases from J, with 17 bases in between. This CDR3 comprises 15 residues. From germline, CDR1 is MDHEN and CDR2 SYDVKM. CDR3 sequence reads: CASRKLQGQAYEQYF. The CDR3 DNA reads as TGTGCCAGCAGGAAACTACAGGGTCAGGCCTACGAGCAGTACTTC.

In DNA, the CDR3 is TGTGCCAGCAGTTTCTCGGGACTAGCATCGATTTCCTACAATGAGCAGTTCTTC. Its protein is CASSFSGLASISYNEQFF. The chain couples TRBV12-3 or TRBV12-4 to TRBJ2-1; TRBD2 agrees at 9 bases. This CDR3 spans 18 amino acids. Losses at the gene ends were 3 bases for V and 1 base for J; bases not matched to a gene: 10.

V and J are TRBV18 and TRBJ2-7; 10 nucleotides line up with TRBD1. CDR1 is KGHSH and CDR2 is LQKENI in the germline V gene. The J segment lost 6 bases and the V segment lost 3 bases, leaving 5 bases of the junction unmatched. CDR3 length: 14 residues. This CDR3 reads CASSPTGTGVEQYF. The CDR3 DNA follows: TGTGCCAGCTCACCGACCGGGACAGGGGTCGAGCAGTACTTC.

This clonotype has a handful of counts. The chain employs TRBV20-1 and TRBJ2-5; 7 nucleotides match TRBD2. The CDR3 has 15 amino acids. The germline gives CDR1 DFQATT, CDR2 SNEGSKA (reference sequence). V shed 5 bases, J shed 7 bases, and the junction held 16 bases outside the gene matches. CDR3 DNA: TGCAGTGCTGTCAAGGGTCGGCGGGAGTGGGGGACCCAGTACTTC. Protein: CSAVKGRREWGTQYF.

This sequence joins TRBV6-2 or TRBV6-3 and TRBJ1-1; the match to TRBD1 covers 9 bases. From germline, CDR1 is MNHEY and CDR2 SVGEGT. With V trimmed by 3 bases and J by 12 bases, 11 bases remained unmatched. The CDR3 totals 14 residues. The DNA of the CDR3 is TGTGCCAGCAGTTATGGAAGATCGGGACAGGGTTCTTTCTTT. It encodes CASSYGRSGQGSFF.

V gene TRBV10-3 combines with J gene TRBJ1-5, with a possible D match to TRBD1 (5 bases). Germline loops: CDR1 ENHRY, CDR2 SYGVKD. Between the trimmed V and J ends, which lost 4 bases and 0 bases, there was a span of 10 bases. This CDR3 is 15 amino acids long. In DNA, the CDR3 is TGTGCCATCAGTGGGGGACTCAATAGCAATCAGCCCCAGCATTTT. Protein sequence: CAISGGLNSNQPQHF.

The J gene is TRBJ1-4, the V gene TRBV5-5; D is unresolved. CDR3 length equals 15 residues. Germline V gives CDR1 SGHKS, CDR2 YYEKEE (reference sequence). With 3 bases removed from V and 8 bases from J, the gap between germline ends came to 17 bases. The CDR3 DNA is TGTGCCAGCAGCTGGCGGGAAAGGCGGACCGAAAAACTGTTTTTT. As protein: CASSWRERRTEKLFF.

This clonotype showed up just a few times. This rearrangement joins TRBV9 to TRBJ2-7, with D uncertain. V lost 1 base to trimming and J lost 0 bases, with 17 bases between them. This CDR3 contains 17 residues. Germline V CDR1 and CDR2: SGDLS, YYNGEE. This CDR3 reads CASSVIRGLPLSYEQYF. The CDR3 region has the DNA TGTGCCAGCAGCGTAATACGTGGCCTTCCCCTCTCCTACGAGCAGTACTTC.

This clonotype showed up just a few times. The rearrangement joins TRBV12-3 or TRBV12-4 to TRBJ2-7; maybe TRBD2 (6 bases). The CDR3 spans 12 residues. V dropped 3 bases and J dropped 7 bases, with 10 bases sitting between them. The CDR3 loop is CASSFLGREQYF. The CDR3 DNA reads TGTGCCAGCAGTTTCCTGGGGAGGGAGCAGTACTTC.

In its sample, this clonotype was seen many times. The rearrangement links TRBV27 to TRBJ1-2; D is perhaps TRBD1 (5 bases). The CDR3 has 17 residues. From germline, CDR1 is MNHEY and CDR2 SMNVEV (reference sequence). Deletions cut 4 bases from V and 4 bases from J, with 22 bases between. The CDR3 bases are TGTGCCAGCAGTTCCCTCAAACGTCCTGGGGGAGTCTATGGCTACACCTTC. Translated, it gives CASSSLKRPGGVYGYTF.